A single sample gave rise to the 20 T cell receptor beta chains below, sequenced in a study of shared clonotypes between healthy human individuals. Sequencing used immunoSEQ multiplex PCR; TCRdb keeps in-frame clones, though not all of them. This sample has 650,000 to 750,000 clones; more than 70% occur once, and the top ten carry about 2%. Sequenced: memory CD4+ T cells sorted from blood. Stated subset: CD45RA-negative fraction. The origin of the receptors is a woman aged 25 to 39 in good health.

The V and J genes are TRBV30 and TRBJ1-2; no definite D call. The V gene's germline CDR1 is GTSNPN and CDR2 SVGIG (reference sequence). This CDR3 has 11 residues. Trimming shortened V by 4 bases and J by 10 bases, and 13 bases separated the two germline ends. CDR3 sequence: CAWTVRGYYTF. In nucleotides, the CDR3 is TGTGCCTGGACCGTACGAGGGTACTACACCTTC.

This clone was detected ten times or more. This chain uses TRBV5-6 with TRBJ1-2; D is unresolved. CDR3 size: 15 residues. V was cut by 3 bases and J by 4 bases, with 16 bases left in between. CDR1 and CDR2 (germline): SGHDT, YYEEEE. The CDR3 loop is CASSSRGTGVYGYTF. In DNA form, the CDR3 reads TGTGCCAGCAGCTCGCGGGGAACGGGAGTCTATGGCTACACCTTC. Based on the CDR3 plus reference TRBV5-6 and TRBJ1-2, the full variable domain is DAGVTQSPTHLIKTRGQQVTLRCSPKSGHDTVSWYQQALGQGPQFIFQYYEEEERQRGNFPDRFSGHQFPNYSSELNVNALLLGDSALYLCASSSRGTGVYGYTFGSGTRLTVV.

The V and J genes are TRBV6-1 and TRBJ1-2; unclear D gene. The V end lost 11 bases, the J end lost 2 bases, and 15 bases lay between the germline ends. This CDR3 region has 13 residues. CDR1 and CDR2 from the germline V gene are MNHNS and SASEGT. Written as DNA, the CDR3 is TGTGCCTCCACCTTTGTGGAAAACTATGGCTACACCTTC. It codes for CASTFVENYGYTF.

The genes are TRBV29-1 and TRBJ1-1; weak D call: TRBD1 (5 bases). V lost 6 bases to trimming and J lost 1 base, with 9 bases between them. The CDR3 is made up of 12 amino acids. CDR1 is SQVTM and CDR2 is ANQGSEA in the germline V gene. The CDR3 DNA follows: TGCAGCGTCTGGGACGGGAACACTGAAGCTTTCTTT. Translated: CSVWDGNTEAFF.

This rearrangement joins TRBV10-3 to TRBJ1-5; no definite D call. V shed 4 bases and J shed 1 base, with 11 bases lying between them. The CDR3 contains 15 residues. Germline V gene sequence: CDR1 ENHRY, CDR2 SYGVKD. CDR3 coding DNA: TGTGCCATCAGTGCGGGGAATCAGAGCAATCAGCCCCAGCATTTT. It specifies CAISAGNQSNQPQHF.

Worth noting for this clone: Other nucleotide sequences from this sample produce the same CDR3. This sequence joins TRBV30 and TRBJ1-1; possible D gene TRBD1, 5 bases. The CDR3 consists of 13 residues. Germline V CDR1 and CDR2: GTSNPN, SVGIG (reference sequence). V lost 0 bases and J lost 3, with 8 bases in between. The CDR3 reads CAWSVQGDTEAFF. As DNA, the CDR3 is TGTGCCTGGAGTGTTCAAGGGGACACTGAAGCTTTCTTT.

V and J are TRBV6-1 and TRBJ1-1, with a possible D match to TRBD1 (5 bases). The germline V gene encodes CDR1 MNHNS and CDR2 SASEGT. The CDR3 sequence is 12 residues long. The V gene lost 7 bases and the J gene lost 13 bases, with 19 bases spanning the gap. This CDR3 reads CASTSFRDVGFF. Here the CDR3 DNA reads TGTGCCAGCACCTCTTTCCGGGACGTTGGTTTCTTT.

This clone was observed a few times. The V and J genes are TRBV6-6 and TRBJ2-7; TRBD1 matches 9 bases. The CDR3 is 16 residues long. In germline, CDR1 is MNHNY, CDR2 SVGAGI (reference sequence). Trimming at V came to 4 bases and at J to 3 bases, leaving 10 bases not matched to a gene. CDR3 residues: CASSSQTGGRFYEQYF. The CDR3, as DNA: TGTGCCAGCAGTTCCCAAACAGGGGGCCGATTCTACGAGCAGTACTTC.

The chain is built from TRBV25-1 and TRBJ1-2, with TRBD1 matching over 7 bases. Germline V gene sequence: CDR1 MGHDK, CDR2 SYGVNS. The CDR3 spans 16 residues. V lost 3 bases to trimming and J lost 5 bases; unmatched junction nucleotides: 12. The CDR3 region has the DNA TGTGCCAGCAGTGAGGTGACAGGGCACGGGGATTATGGCTACACCTTC. Translation: CASSEVTGHGDYGYTF.

Concerning this clone itself: Other nucleotide sequences in the sample specify the same CDR3. The chain uses TRBV5-1 and TRBJ2-3; weak D call: TRBD2 (6 bases). CDR3 length: 14 residues. Germline-derived CDR1 and CDR2 are SGHRS and YFSETQ. V was shortened by 4 bases and J by 3 bases, with 12 bases between the two germline ends. The CDR3 region has the DNA TGCGCCAGCAGCCCCGGGGAGGTTACAGATACGCAGTATTTT. It is translated as CASSPGEVTDTQYF. The whole variable domain, remainder taken from reference TRBV5-1 and TRBJ2-3, is KAGVTQTPRYLIKTRGQQVTLSCSPISGHRSVSWYQQTPGQGLQFLFEYFSETQRNKGNFPGRFSGRQFSNSRSEMNVSTLELGDSALYLCASSPGEVTDTQYFGPGTRLTVL.

This clone came up once. The chain employs TRBV5-1 and TRBJ1-4, with D uncertain. The germline CDR1 and CDR2 sequences are SGHRS and YFSETQ. V was shortened by 0 bases and J by 8 bases, with 17 bases between the two germline ends. The CDR3 loop spans 16 amino acids. The CDR3, as DNA: TGCGCCAGCAGCTTGGGGGCCGCGGGAGTAGGGGAAAAACTGTTTTTT. The encoded protein is CASSLGAAGVGEKLFF.

The V and J genes are TRBV5-8 and TRBJ2-1; TRBD1 matches 10 bases. This CDR3 spans 15 amino acids. With V trimmed by 4 bases and J by 8 bases, 9 bases remained unmatched. Germline V gene data show CDR1 as SGHTS and CDR2 as YDEGEE. This CDR3 reads CASSPGTGVYDEQFF. The CDR3 nucleotides read TGTGCCAGCAGCCCCGGGACAGGGGTATACGATGAGCAGTTCTTC.

This chain joins TRBV6-1 and TRBJ1-2; D might be TRBD1 (5 bases). Germline V gene lookup returns CDR1 MNHNS and CDR2 SASEGT. This CDR3 is 14 amino acids long. V lost 7 bases and J lost 8, with 20 bases in between. CDR3 sequence reads: CASIPGRRTFGYTF. Here the CDR3 DNA reads TGTGCCAGCATCCCGGGACGACGTACTTTCGGCTACACCTTC.

The chain combines TRBV30 with TRBJ2-3; no clear D. This CDR3 region has 11 residues. V lost 0 bases and J 8 bases, leaving 6 bases between the germline ends. Germline CDR1 and CDR2: GTSNPN and SVGIG (reference sequence). CDR3 in amino acids: CAWSVSGTQYF. CDR3 nucleotide sequence: TGTGCCTGGAGTGTTTCGGGTACGCAGTATTTT.

This clone was recorded once. Other DNA sequences of this sample code for an identical CDR3. The chain recombines TRBV9 with TRBJ2-7; no clear D. The CDR3 consists of 14 residues. V was clipped by 0 bases and J by 0 bases, with 7 bases between them. CDR1 is SGDLS and CDR2 is YYNGEE in the germline V gene. CDR3: CASSVVGSSYEQYF. CDR3 in DNA: TGTGCCAGCAGCGTAGTTGGTAGCTCCTACGAGCAGTACTTC. Variable domain in full (rest from reference TRBV9 and TRBJ2-7): DSGVTQTPKHLITATGQRVTLRCSPRSGDLSVYWYQQSLDQGLQFLIQYYNGEERAKGNILERFSAQQFPDLHSELNLSSLELGDSALYFCASSVVGSSYEQYFGPGTRLTVT.

V usage is TRBV5-1 and J usage is TRBJ2-7; D perhaps matches TRBD2 (6 bases). Germline values: CDR1 SGHRS, CDR2 YFSETQ. This CDR3 contains 16 residues. V lost 4 bases, J lost 3 bases, and 20 bases lay in between. The CDR3 DNA is TGCGCCAGCAGCATAACGACGGGACTGCAATTCTACGAGCAGTACTTC. Encoded protein: CASSITTGLQFYEQYF.

The V and J genes are TRBV2 and TRBJ2-3; 10 bases line up with TRBD2. The V gene end was trimmed by 6 bases and the J gene end by 8 bases; junction bases not matched to a gene: 11. The germline V gene encodes CDR1 SNHLY and CDR2 FYNNEI. CDR3 length equals 15 residues. The CDR3 nucleotides are TGTGCCAGCAGCCCTCCGGCTAGCGGGAGAGGTACGCAGTATTTT. This codes for CASSPPASGRGTQYF.

This clone was detected once. J is TRBJ1-5 and V is TRBV7-3, with D maybe TRBD1 (6 bases). Germline CDR1 and CDR2: SGHTA and FQGTGA. This CDR3 has 17 residues. The V end lost 0 bases, the J end lost 2 bases, and 14 bases lay between the germline ends. The CDR3 DNA follows: TGTGCCAGCAGCTTAACTGGCATCTACAGGGGCAATCAGCCCCAGCATTTT. Protein sequence: CASSLTGIYRGNQPQHF.

This rearrangement joins TRBV15 to TRBJ2-1, with D unclear. V dropped 3 bases and J dropped 6 bases, with 15 bases sitting between them. The CDR3 is 15 amino acids. Germline loops: CDR1 LNHNV, CDR2 YYDKDF (reference sequence). The CDR3 DNA is TGTGCCACCAGCAGGAAACCTGACCCGGGCAATGAGCAGTTCTTC. The encoded protein is CATSRKPDPGNEQFF. Looking up the rest from reference TRBV15 and TRBJ2-1 gives the full variable domain: DAMVIQNPRYQVTQFGKPVTLSCSQTLNHNVMYWYQQKSSQAPKLLFHYYDKDFNNEADTPDNFQSRRPNTSFCFLDIRSPGLGDTAMYLCATSRKPDPGNEQFFGPGTRLTVL.

The chain couples TRBV19 to TRBJ2-7; TRBD1 might be the D (8 bases). This CDR3 contains 14 residues. The ends were cut back, 5 bases at V and 2 bases at J, with 13 bases in the middle. CDR1 is LNHDA, CDR2 SQIVND, per germline (reference sequence). CDR3: CASSLQGGPYEQYF. Here the CDR3 DNA reads TGTGCCAGTAGTCTACAGGGGGGGCCCTACGAGCAGTACTTC.